This paragraph reports one TCR beta chain. Methods used by the authors: Amplification from reference gene primers served as the basis for estimated nucleated cell counts. Data came from immunoSEQ multiplex PCR; TCRdb stores just in-frame clones and leaves some out. The V and J calls and the clone size are those of that table, but D and trimming were determined from the DNA. The table includes roughly 81,000 clones, about nine tenths detected once. V lost 6 bases to trimming and J lost 2 bases, with 11 bases between them. The CDR3 length is 13 residues. CDR1 MNHEY and CDR2 SVGAGI come from the germline V gene. This entry comes from a study of blood T cell repertoires in COVID-19. Study as a whole: The origin of the acute and convalescent COVID-19 samples was the United States, Italy and Spain. T cells, B-cell-depleted T cells, or PBMCs provided the cDNA or gDNA that served as material.

The chain combines TRBV6-5 with TRBJ2-7; D is perhaps TRBD2 (5 bases). The sequenced sample was peripheral blood. The source is a woman between 50 and 59 years old in a cohort sampled during active COVID-19. CDR3 protein: CASSKTGTYEQYF. CDR3 coding DNA: TGTGCCAGCAGCAAGACGGGGACCTACGAGCAGTACTTC.